This TCR beta chain derives from a study of tumor-infiltrating lymphocytes in primary liver carcinoma. A remark on this clonotype: This may stem from a read error, because a much larger clone lies one nucleotide away.

They got blood RNA out of unsorted whole blood and also pulled out germline DNA. A primer matching the constant region was used to make TCR beta cDNA from 500 ng of total RNA. Researchers made the TCR beta libraries by running three nested multiplex PCR rounds with slightly modified ARM-PCR. Amplification in the first two PCR rounds was performed using TRBV1-TRBV30 forward primers and a C-beta reverse primer for 10 cycles each. One entry per CDR3 protein results from TCRdb running MiXCR on the multiplex PCR reads. The sample shows almost 200,000 distinct CDR3 sequences, about two thirds of them seen only once. The V gene's germline CDR1 is MGHRA and CDR2 YSYEKL. The CDR3 spans 12 residues.

The clonotype originates from a woman aged 55 to 70 with primary liver carcinoma and hepatitis B virus infection. The rearrangement links TRBV4-1 to TRBJ2-3, with a tentative D call TRBD1 (5 bases). The J call is in doubt because the DNA end fits TRBJ1-5 better. The material sequenced was peripheral blood. The CDR3 reads CASSQATDTQHF. The CDR3, as DNA: TGCGCCAGCAGCCAAGCGACAGATACGCAGCATTTT.